This note documents a single T cell receptor beta chain sequence. Its matching antigen is unknown. Trimming cost V 1 base and J 0 bases, with 7 bases left between them. This CDR3 is built from 15 residues. Germline V CDR1 and CDR2: LGHDT, YNNKEL (reference sequence). This record belongs to a study of identical twins. Broader study findings: Out-of-frame beta sequences exhibited a weaker degree of excess twin sharing. Modelling underestimated the level of out-of-frame TCR alpha sharing observed in monozygotic twins. Abundant beta clonotypes from cord blood had fewer insertions, unlike memory repertoires, which showed none. Possibly, invariant MAIT and iNKT cells partly confounded zero-insertion analyses.

TCRdb processed the 5' RACE reads anew with MiXCR; each CDR3 protein has one entry. The sample has hundreds of thousands of distinct CDR3 sequences, 9% to 15% seen once. The same specimen was also included in a second study, on yellow fever vaccine responses in identical twins.

The receptor comes from a woman between 18 and 29 years old in good health. Sequencing was carried out using PBMCs. This chain uses TRBV3-1 with TRBJ1-5; no reliable D call. CDR3 nucleotide sequence: TGTGCCAGCAGCCAAGGAAGTTATAGCAATCAGCCCCAGCATTTT. The encoded protein is CASSQGSYSNQPQHF.